This TCR beta chain was retrieved from a study of blood T cell repertoires in COVID-19. Looking at the study overall: Italy, Spain and the United States were the sources of the convalescent and acute COVID-19 samples. From T cells, B-cell-depleted T cells, or PBMCs came the material, which was cDNA or gDNA.

As originally analysed: Estimation of nucleated cell counts relied on the amplification of reference gene primers. The assay was immunoSEQ multiplex PCR, and TCRdb's table has in-frame clones only and misses some. V, J and clone size reflect that table, while D and trimming were determined from the DNA. The table shows 120,000 or so clones, with approximately 86% occurring only once. The CDR3 is 17 amino acids. From germline, CDR1 is LNHNV and CDR2 YYDKDF (reference sequence). V shed 3 bases and J shed 0 bases, with 15 bases lying between them. Input material: peripheral blood. The sequence was collected from a human donor in a cohort sampled during active COVID-19. This sequence joins TRBV15 and TRBJ1-3; D gene ambiguous. The chain's CDR3 is CATSRLAPAYSGNTIYF. The CDR3 nucleotides are TGTGCCACCAGCAGGTTAGCACCCGCATACTCTGGAAACACCATATATTTT.